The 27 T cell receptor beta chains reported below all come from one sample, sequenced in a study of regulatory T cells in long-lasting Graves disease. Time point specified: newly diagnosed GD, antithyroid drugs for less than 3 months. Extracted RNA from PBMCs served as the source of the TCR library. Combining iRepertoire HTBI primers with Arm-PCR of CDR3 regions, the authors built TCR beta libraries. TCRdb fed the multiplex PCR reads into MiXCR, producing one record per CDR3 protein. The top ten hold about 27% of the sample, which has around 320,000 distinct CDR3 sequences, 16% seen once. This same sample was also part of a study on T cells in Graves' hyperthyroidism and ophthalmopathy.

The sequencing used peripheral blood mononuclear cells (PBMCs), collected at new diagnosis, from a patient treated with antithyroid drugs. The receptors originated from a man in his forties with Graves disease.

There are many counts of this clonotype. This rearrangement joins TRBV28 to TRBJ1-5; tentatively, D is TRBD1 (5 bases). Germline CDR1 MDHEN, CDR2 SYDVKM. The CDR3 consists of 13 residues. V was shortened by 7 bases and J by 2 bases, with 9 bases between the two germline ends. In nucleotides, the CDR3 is TGTGCCAGCACGGCCAGGGGCAATCAGCCCCAGCATTTT. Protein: CASTARGNQPQHF.

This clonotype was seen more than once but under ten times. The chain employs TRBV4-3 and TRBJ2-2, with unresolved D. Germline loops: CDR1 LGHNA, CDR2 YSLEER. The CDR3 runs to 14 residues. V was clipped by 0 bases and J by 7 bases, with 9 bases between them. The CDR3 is CASSQDSLGGELFF. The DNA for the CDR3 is TGCGCCAGCAGCCAAGATTCGCTGGGCGGGGAGCTGTTTTTT.

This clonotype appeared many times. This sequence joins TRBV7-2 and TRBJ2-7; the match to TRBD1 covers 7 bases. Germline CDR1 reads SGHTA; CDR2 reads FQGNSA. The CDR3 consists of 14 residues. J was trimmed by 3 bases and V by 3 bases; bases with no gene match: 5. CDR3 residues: CASSFRQGVYEQYF. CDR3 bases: TGTGCCAGCAGCTTTCGACAGGGAGTCTACGAGCAGTACTTC.

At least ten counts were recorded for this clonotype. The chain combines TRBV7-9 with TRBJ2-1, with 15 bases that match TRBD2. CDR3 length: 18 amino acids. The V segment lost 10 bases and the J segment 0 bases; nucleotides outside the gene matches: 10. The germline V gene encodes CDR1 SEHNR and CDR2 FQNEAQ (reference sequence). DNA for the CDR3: TGTGCCATTCCCGGGACTAGCGGGGGGCTAAGCTCCTACAATGAGCAGTTCTTC. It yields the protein CAIPGTSGGLSSYNEQFF. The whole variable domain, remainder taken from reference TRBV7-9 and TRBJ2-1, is DTGVSQNPRHKITKRGQNVTFRCDPISEHNRLYWYRQTLGQGPEFLTYFQNEAQLEKSRLLSDRFSAERPKGSFSTLEIQRTEQGDSAMYLCAIPGTSGGLSSYNEQFFGPGTRLTVL.

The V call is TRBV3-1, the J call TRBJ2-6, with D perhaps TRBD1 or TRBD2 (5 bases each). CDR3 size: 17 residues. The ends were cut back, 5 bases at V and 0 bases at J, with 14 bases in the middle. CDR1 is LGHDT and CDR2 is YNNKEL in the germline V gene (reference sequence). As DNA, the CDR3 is TGTGCCAGCAGCGCCCGGGACGGCAGCTCTGGGGCCAACGTCCTGACTTTC. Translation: CASSARDGSSGANVLTF.

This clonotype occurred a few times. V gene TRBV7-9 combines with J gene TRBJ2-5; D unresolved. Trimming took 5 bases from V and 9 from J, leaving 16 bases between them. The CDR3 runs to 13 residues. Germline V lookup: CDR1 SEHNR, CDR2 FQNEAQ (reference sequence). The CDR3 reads CASSQTLVGAQYF. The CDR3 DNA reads TGTGCCAGCAGCCAAACCCTAGTAGGAGCCCAGTACTTC.

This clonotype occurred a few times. The CDR3 region is CASSVRGYLNSPLHF. The CDR3 DNA follows: TGTGCCAGCAGCGTACGCGGATACTTAAATTCACCCCTCCACTTT. The V and J genes are TRBV9 and TRBJ1-6; D remains ambiguous. Germline CDR1 reads SGDLS; CDR2 reads YYNGEE. Between the trimmed V and J ends, which lost 1 base and 7 bases, there was a span of 12 bases. The CDR3 is 15 residues long.

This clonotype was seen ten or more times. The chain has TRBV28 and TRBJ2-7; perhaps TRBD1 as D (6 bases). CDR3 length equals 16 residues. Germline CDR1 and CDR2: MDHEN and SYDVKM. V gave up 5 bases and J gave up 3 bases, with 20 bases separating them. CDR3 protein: CASSHDRPRIHYEQYF. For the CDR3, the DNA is TGTGCCAGCAGTCACGACAGGCCCAGGATTCACTACGAGCAGTACTTC.

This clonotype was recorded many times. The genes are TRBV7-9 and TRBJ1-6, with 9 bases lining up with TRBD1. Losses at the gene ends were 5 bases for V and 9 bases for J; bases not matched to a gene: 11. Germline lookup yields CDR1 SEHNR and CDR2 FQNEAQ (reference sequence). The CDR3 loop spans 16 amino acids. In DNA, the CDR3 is TGTGCCAGCAGCCTCACAGGGGGCTCATGGAGTTCACCCCTCCACTTT. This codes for CASSLTGGSWSSPLHF.

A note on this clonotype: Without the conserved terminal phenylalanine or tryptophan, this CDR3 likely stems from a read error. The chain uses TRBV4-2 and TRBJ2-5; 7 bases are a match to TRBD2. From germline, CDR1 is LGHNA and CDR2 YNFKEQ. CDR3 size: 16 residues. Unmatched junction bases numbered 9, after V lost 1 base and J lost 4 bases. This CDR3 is CASSQAGSGGGETQYL. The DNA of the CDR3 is TGTGCCAGCAGCCAAGCCGGATCTGGGGGGGGAGAGACCCAGTACCTC.

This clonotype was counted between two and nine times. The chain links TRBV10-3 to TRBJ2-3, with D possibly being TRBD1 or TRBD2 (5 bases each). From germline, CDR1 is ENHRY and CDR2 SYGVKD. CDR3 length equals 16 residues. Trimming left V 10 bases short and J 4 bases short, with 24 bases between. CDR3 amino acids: CATISGTRTIADTQYF. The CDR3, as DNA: TGTGCCACGATTTCCGGGACGAGGACCATTGCAGATACGCAGTATTTT.

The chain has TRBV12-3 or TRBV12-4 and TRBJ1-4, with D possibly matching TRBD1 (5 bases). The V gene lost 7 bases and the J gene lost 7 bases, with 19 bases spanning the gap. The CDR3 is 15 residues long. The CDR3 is CASTPMGPSGEKLFF. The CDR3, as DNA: TGTGCCAGCACCCCTATGGGGCCTTCGGGTGAAAAACTGTTTTTT.

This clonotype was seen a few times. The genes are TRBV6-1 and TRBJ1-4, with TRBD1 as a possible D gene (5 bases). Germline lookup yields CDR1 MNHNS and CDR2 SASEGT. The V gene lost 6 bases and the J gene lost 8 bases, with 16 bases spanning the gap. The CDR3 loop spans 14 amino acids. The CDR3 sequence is CASRHLGAREKLFF. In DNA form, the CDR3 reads TGTGCCAGCAGGCATTTAGGGGCGCGGGAAAAACTGTTTTTT.

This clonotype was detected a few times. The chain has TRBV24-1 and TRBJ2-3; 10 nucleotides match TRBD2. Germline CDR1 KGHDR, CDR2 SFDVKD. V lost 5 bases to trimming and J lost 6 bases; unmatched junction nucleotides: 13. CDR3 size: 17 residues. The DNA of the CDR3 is TGTGCCACCAGTGTCCGCCGGACAAGCGGGGGGGCCGATACGCAGTATTTT. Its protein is CATSVRRTSGGADTQYF.

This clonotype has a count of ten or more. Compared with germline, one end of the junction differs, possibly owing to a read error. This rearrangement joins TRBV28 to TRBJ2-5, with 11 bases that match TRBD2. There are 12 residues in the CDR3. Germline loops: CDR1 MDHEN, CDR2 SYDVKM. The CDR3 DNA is TGTGCCAGCAGTGCGACTAGCGGGGTGCTCGGGTTC. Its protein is CASSATSGVLGF. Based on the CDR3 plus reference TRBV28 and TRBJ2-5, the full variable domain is DVKVTQSSRYLVKRTGEKVFLECVQDMDHENMFWYRQDPGLGLRLIYFSYDVKMKEKGDIPEGYSVSREKKERFSLILESASTNQTSMYLCASSATSGVLGFGPGTRLLVL.

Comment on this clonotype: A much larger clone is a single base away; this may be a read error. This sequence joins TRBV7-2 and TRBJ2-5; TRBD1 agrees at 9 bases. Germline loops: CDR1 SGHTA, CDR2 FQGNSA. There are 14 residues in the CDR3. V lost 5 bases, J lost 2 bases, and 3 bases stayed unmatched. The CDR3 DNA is TGTGCCAGCAGCCGACAGGGGGGACAAGAGACCCAGTACTTC. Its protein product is CASSRQGGQETQYF.

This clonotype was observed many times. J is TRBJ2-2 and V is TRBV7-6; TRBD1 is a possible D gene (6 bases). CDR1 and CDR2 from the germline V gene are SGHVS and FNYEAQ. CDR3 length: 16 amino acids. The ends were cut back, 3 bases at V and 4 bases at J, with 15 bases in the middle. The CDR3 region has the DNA TGTGCCAGCAGCTTCCTACAGGGATTTGGCACCGGGGAGCTGTTTTTT. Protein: CASSFLQGFGTGELFF.

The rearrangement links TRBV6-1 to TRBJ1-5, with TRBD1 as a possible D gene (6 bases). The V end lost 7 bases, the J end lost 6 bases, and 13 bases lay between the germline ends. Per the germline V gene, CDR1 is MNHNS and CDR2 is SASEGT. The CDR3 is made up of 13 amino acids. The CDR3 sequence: CASNQGYSQPQHF. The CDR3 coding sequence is TGTGCCAGCAACCAGGGGTATAGTCAGCCCCAGCATTTT.

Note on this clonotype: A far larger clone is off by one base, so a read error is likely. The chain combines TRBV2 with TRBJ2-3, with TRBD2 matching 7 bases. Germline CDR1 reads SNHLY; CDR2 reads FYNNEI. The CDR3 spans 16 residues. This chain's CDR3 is CASSSLERGITDAQYF. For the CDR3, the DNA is TGTGCCAGCAGCTCCTTGGAGCGGGGTATCACAGATGCGCAGTATTTT. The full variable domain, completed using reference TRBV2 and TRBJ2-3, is EPEVTQTPSHQVTQMGQEVILRCVPISNHLYFYWYRQILGQKVEFLVSFYNNEISEKSEIFDDQFSVERPDGSNFTLKIRSTKLEDSAMYFCASSSLERGITDAQYFGPGTRLTVL.

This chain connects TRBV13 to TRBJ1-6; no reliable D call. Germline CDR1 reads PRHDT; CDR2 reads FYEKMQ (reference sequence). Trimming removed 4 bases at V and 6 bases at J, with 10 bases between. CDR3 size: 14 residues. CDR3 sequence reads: CASSYRELNSPLHF. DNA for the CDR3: TGTGCCAGCAGCTACCGGGAACTTAATTCACCCCTCCACTTT. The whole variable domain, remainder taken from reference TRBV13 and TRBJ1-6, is AAGVIQSPRHLIKEKRETATLKCYPIPRHDTVYWYQQGPGQDPQFLISFYEKMQSDKGSIPDRFSAQQFSDYHSELNMSSLELGDSALYFCASSYRELNSPLHFGNGTRLTVT.

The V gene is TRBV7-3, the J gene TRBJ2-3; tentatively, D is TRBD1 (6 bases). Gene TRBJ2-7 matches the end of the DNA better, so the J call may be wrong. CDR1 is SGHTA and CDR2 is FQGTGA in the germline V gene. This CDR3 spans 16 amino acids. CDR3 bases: TGTGCCAGCAGTTCTTTTCCGGGACAACCGCCCTACGAGCAGTACTTC. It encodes CASSSFPGQPPYEQYF.

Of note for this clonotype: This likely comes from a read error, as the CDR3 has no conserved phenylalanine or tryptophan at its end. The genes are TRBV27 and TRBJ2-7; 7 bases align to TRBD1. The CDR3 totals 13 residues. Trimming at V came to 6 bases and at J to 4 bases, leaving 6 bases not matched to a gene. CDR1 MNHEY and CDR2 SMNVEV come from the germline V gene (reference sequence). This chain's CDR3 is CASRRQGSYEQYS. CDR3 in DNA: TGTGCCAGCAGGAGACAGGGTAGTTACGAGCAGTACTCC.

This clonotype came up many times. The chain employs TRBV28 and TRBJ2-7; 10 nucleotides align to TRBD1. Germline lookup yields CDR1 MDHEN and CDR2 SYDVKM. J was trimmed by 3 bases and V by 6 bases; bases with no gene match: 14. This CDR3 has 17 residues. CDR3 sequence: CASRDRWGTGASYEQYF. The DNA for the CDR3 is TGTGCCAGCAGGGATCGTTGGGGGACAGGGGCCAGCTACGAGCAGTACTTC.

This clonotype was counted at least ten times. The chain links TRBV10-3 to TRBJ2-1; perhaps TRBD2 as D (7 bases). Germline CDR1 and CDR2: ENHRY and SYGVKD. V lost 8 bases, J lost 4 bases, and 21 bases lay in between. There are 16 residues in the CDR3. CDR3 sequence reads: CAIGGAVPSGYNEQFF. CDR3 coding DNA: TGTGCCATCGGGGGGGCAGTCCCCTCCGGATACAATGAGCAGTTCTTC.

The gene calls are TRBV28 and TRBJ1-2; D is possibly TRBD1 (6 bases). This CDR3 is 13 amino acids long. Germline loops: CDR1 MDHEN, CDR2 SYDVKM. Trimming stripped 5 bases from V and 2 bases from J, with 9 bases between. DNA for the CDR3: TGTGCCAGCAGTAGGGACACAAACTATGGCTACACCTTC. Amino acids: CASSRDTNYGYTF.

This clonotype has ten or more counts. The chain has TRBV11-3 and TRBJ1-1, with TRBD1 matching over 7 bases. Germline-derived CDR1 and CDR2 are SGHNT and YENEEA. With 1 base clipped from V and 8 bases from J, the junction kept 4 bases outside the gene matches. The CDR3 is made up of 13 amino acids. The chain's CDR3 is CASSLVQGSEAFF. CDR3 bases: TGTGCCAGCAGCTTAGTACAGGGGAGCGAAGCTTTCTTT.

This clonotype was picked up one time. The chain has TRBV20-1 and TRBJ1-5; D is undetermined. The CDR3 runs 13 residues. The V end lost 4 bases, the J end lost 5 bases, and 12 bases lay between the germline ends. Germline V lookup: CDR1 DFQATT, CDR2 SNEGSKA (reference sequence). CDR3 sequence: CSAIRAGDQPQHF. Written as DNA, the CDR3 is TGCAGTGCTATAAGGGCAGGAGATCAGCCCCAGCATTTT.